This entry features one T cell receptor (beta chain) sequence. Its antigen is not identified. Clones were read by immunoSEQ multiplex PCR, and TCRdb kept only the in-frame ones, dropping some. The sample carries millions of clones, about 92% recorded once. This entry belongs to a study of shared clonotypes between healthy human individuals. Study overall: Three plates were used per donor for CD4 naive, three for CD4 memory, two for CD8 naive and one for CD8 memory.

CDR1 and CDR2 (germline): MDHEN, SYDVKM. V gave up 4 bases and J gave up 5 bases; unmatched junction bases: 7. The CDR3 runs to 16 residues. Overall study findings and caveats: Researchers sampled only blood; tissue repertoires likely differ. Several donors showed sharing of approximately 4.7% of naive CD4 clonotypes.

The chain combines TRBV28 with TRBJ1-5; TRBD1 matches 11 bases. Sequencing was performed on naive CD4+ T cells from PBMCs. The subset is: CD45RA+ positively selected. This TCR derives from a man aged 18 to 29 in good health. Some clones in this sample may be carry-over from other donors' samples. CDR3 nucleotide sequence: TGTGCCAGCAGTTCCCGGGACAGGGGGTCCCATCAGCCCCAGCATTTT. Amino acids: CASSSRDRGSHQPQHF.